What follows are 16 T cell receptor beta chains derived from one specimen sequenced in a study of OX40 agonist ivuxolimab in advanced cancers. TCRdb's table, derived via immunoSEQ multiplex PCR, lists solely in-frame clones and lacks some. The profile covers about 55,000 clones, with 70% to 90% appearing a single time and roughly an eighth taken by the ten largest. Source: CD4+ or CD8+ T cells sorted from blood, taken in a trial of the OX40 agonist ivuxolimab. These receptors originate from an adult with an advanced solid tumor such as melanoma, head and neck, liver or kidney cancer.

The chain recombines TRBV7-9 with TRBJ1-1; the match to TRBD1 covers 7 bases. V lost 1 base and J lost 0; bases outside the gene matches: 5. This CDR3 comprises 16 residues. Germline CDR1 SEHNR, CDR2 FQNEAQ (reference sequence). The CDR3 DNA reads TGTGCCAGCAGCTTAGGACAGGGACGGGTGAACACTGAAGCTTTCTTT. Encoded protein: CASSLGQGRVNTEAFF.

This clone was seen just once. The chain recombines TRBV4-3 with TRBJ2-5; D is perhaps TRBD2 (5 bases). Germline CDR1 LGHNA, CDR2 YSLEER. Trimming removed 3 bases at V and 1 base at J, with 18 bases between. CDR3 length equals 17 residues. CDR3 nucleotides: TGCGCCAGCAGCCACGATACCGAGGGAACCCTCCAAGAGACCCAGTACTTC. This codes for CASSHDTEGTLQETQYF.

The chain has TRBV11-1 and TRBJ2-7; TRBD1 agrees at 9 bases. With 4 bases clipped from V and 6 bases from J, the junction kept 7 bases outside the gene matches. The CDR3 length is 14 residues. Per the germline V gene, CDR1 is SGHAT and CDR2 is FQDESV (reference sequence). The CDR3 region has the DNA TGTGCCAGCAGCTCCGGACAGGGGTTGGTCGAGCAGTACTTC. Translation gives CASSSGQGLVEQYF.

The CDR3 region is CASALAAGHYGYTF. CDR3 coding DNA: TGTGCCAGCGCCCTAGCTGCAGGGCACTATGGCTACACCTTC. The chain recombines TRBV2 with TRBJ1-2; tentative D call: TRBD1 (5 bases). The germline CDR1 and CDR2 sequences are SNHLY and FYNNEI. Trimming took off 8 bases at V and 3 bases at J, with 16 bases between the two ends. The CDR3 is 14 amino acids.

The chain uses TRBV11-2 and TRBJ2-3, with D maybe TRBD2 (6 bases). Trimming removed 0 bases from V and 8 bases from J, with 27 bases in between. Germline CDR1 SGHAT, CDR2 FQNNGV. CDR3 length equals 19 residues. The CDR3 loop reads CASSLDDSWGLAALGTQYF. The CDR3 nucleotides are TGTGCCAGCAGCTTAGATGATTCGTGGGGACTGGCGGCTTTGGGTACGCAGTATTTT.

This clone is large in the sample. The chain recombines TRBV11-1 with TRBJ1-1; 8 nucleotides align to TRBD1. The germline CDR1 and CDR2 sequences are SGHAT and FQDESV (reference sequence). V trimming: 5 bases; J trimming: 1 base; junction bases outside the gene matches: 6. The CDR3 has 15 residues. The CDR3 sequence: CASSPRTGWNTEAFF. DNA for the CDR3: TGTGCCAGCAGCCCGAGGACAGGGTGGAACACTGAAGCTTTCTTT.

The genes are TRBV5-1 and TRBJ1-1, with a possible D match to TRBD1 (5 bases). Germline V lookup: CDR1 SGHRS, CDR2 YFSETQ. CDR3 length equals 16 residues. With 0 bases removed from V and 4 bases from J, the gap between germline ends came to 16 bases. The CDR3 here is CASSLDDGGLGTEAFF. The CDR3, as DNA: TGCGCCAGCAGCTTGGATGACGGGGGTTTGGGCACTGAAGCTTTCTTT. Together with reference TRBV5-1 and TRBJ1-1, the CDR3 gives the full variable domain: KAGVTQTPRYLIKTRGQQVTLSCSPISGHRSVSWYQQTPGQGLQFLFEYFSETQRNKGNFPGRFSGRQFSNSRSEMNVSTLELGDSALYLCASSLDDGGLGTEAFFGQGTRLTVV.

The J gene is TRBJ1-5, the V gene TRBV7-6; possibly TRBD1 for D (6 bases). This CDR3 contains 17 residues. CDR1 is SGHVS and CDR2 is FNYEAQ in the germline V gene. V was trimmed by 4 bases and J by 7 bases, leaving 23 bases between them. The CDR3 loop is CASSYGAGVIGEQPQHF. CDR3 sequence (DNA): TGTGCCAGCAGCTATGGGGCAGGGGTAATTGGCGAACAGCCCCAGCATTTT.

About this clone itself: A junction boundary mismatches the germline segment, possibly from a read error. This chain connects TRBV5-5 to TRBJ1-2; D perhaps matches TRBD1 (5 bases). Germline V gene lookup returns CDR1 SGHKS and CDR2 YYEKEE (reference sequence). This CDR3 has 16 amino acids. CDR3 in amino acids: CASSQDRGRALYGYTF. The DNA for the CDR3 is TGCGCCAGCAGCCAAGATAGGGGCCGGGCCCTGTATGGCTACACCTTC.

This clone was recorded a few times. The chain couples TRBV7-2 to TRBJ1-1; D might be TRBD1 (5 bases). The germline V and J ends were trimmed by 4 bases and 5 bases, with 14 bases remaining between them. The V gene's germline CDR1 is SGHTA and CDR2 FQGNSA. This CDR3 contains 14 residues. The CDR3 here is CASSWRDSWTEAFF. The CDR3 nucleotides read TGTGCCAGCAGCTGGAGGGACTCTTGGACTGAAGCTTTCTTT. The variable domain in full, with the rest retrieved from reference TRBV7-2 and TRBJ1-1, is GAGVSQSPSNKVTEKGKDVELRCDPISGHTALYWYRQSLGQGLEFLIYFQGNSAPDKSGLPSDRFSAERTGGSVSTLTIQRTQQEDSAVYLCASSWRDSWTEAFFGQGTRLTVV.

The chain is built from TRBV7-9 and TRBJ1-6; D is uncertain. CDR1 is SEHNR and CDR2 is FQNEAQ in the germline V gene (reference sequence). Trimming took 3 bases from V and 0 from J, leaving 9 bases between them. The CDR3 sequence is 16 residues long. The CDR3 is CASSFVGSSYNSPLHF. CDR3 nucleotides: TGTGCCAGCAGCTTTGTGGGGAGCTCCTATAATTCACCCCTCCACTTT.

The chain's CDR3 is CASSLTDRGNSGANVLTF. The CDR3 DNA sequence: TGTGCCAGCAGCTTGACCGACAGGGGGAATTCTGGGGCCAACGTCCTGACTTTC. V is TRBV11-2 and J is TRBJ2-6; 9 bases are shared with TRBD1. The V gene end was trimmed by 3 bases and the J gene end by 1 base; junction bases not matched to a gene: 7. CDR1 and CDR2 (germline): SGHAT, FQNNGV. The CDR3 spans 18 residues.

The chain links TRBV28 to TRBJ2-2; tentatively, D is TRBD1 (8 bases). The CDR3 runs to 16 residues. Germline values: CDR1 MDHEN, CDR2 SYDVKM. V was trimmed by 6 bases and J by 3 bases, leaving 17 bases between them. The CDR3 loop reads CASSGEGQADTGELFF. Here the CDR3 DNA reads TGTGCCAGCAGCGGGGAGGGACAGGCCGACACCGGGGAGCTGTTTTTT. Supplemented by reference TRBV28 and TRBJ2-2, the full variable domain reads DVKVTQSSRYLVKRTGEKVFLECVQDMDHENMFWYRQDPGLGLRLIYFSYDVKMKEKGDIPEGYSVSREKKERFSLILESASTNQTSMYLCASSGEGQADTGELFFGEGSRLTVL.

Judged by abundance, this clone is large. The rearrangement joins TRBV11-2 to TRBJ2-7, with 8 nucleotides matching TRBD1. This CDR3 has 15 residues. CDR1 SGHAT and CDR2 FQNNGV come from the germline V gene. Losses at the gene ends were 5 bases for V and 5 bases for J; bases not matched to a gene: 11. CDR3 sequence reads: CASSGDRGKPHEQYF. The CDR3, as DNA: TGTGCCAGCAGCGGTGACAGGGGTAAGCCCCACGAGCAGTACTTC.

The rearrangement uses TRBV5-4 and TRBJ2-7, with 7 bases aligning to TRBD2. The V gene end was trimmed by 3 bases and the J gene end by 0 bases; junction bases not matched to a gene: 6. The CDR3 is 15 residues long. CDR1 is SGHNT, CDR2 YYREEE, per germline (reference sequence). The CDR3 protein is CASSWGGLRSYEQYF. CDR3 DNA sequence: TGTGCCAGCAGCTGGGGGGGACTACGCTCCTACGAGCAGTACTTC.

The J gene is TRBJ2-1, the V gene TRBV7-9; the D gene is possibly TRBD2 (6 bases). The length of the CDR3 is 15 residues. Trimming stripped 5 bases from V and 0 bases from J, with 11 bases between. Per germline, CDR1 SEHNR and CDR2 FQNEAQ (reference sequence). The CDR3 coding sequence is TGTGCCAGCAGCCCCTGGGGGGACTCCTACAATGAGCAGTTCTTC. The encoded protein is CASSPWGDSYNEQFF.